This TCR beta chain was identified during a study of glioma-infiltrating T cells. Study-level findings and limits: Very few CDR3 sequences were shared between tissue and blood.

This clonotype occurred a few times. Its antigen is not identified. CDR1 LGHNA and CDR2 YNFKEQ come from the germline V gene. V dropped 0 bases and J dropped 4; count of bases not matched to a gene: 5. The CDR3 spans 15 residues. Using RNA template, CDR3s of TCR alpha and beta were amplified with iRepertoire arm-PCR. Input was about 85-450 ng of tissue mRNA or PBMC total RNA. From the multiplex PCR reads, TCRdb called clonotypes with MiXCR, one entry per CDR3 protein. The sample contains roughly 100,000 distinct CDR3 sequences, about 28% of which appear only once. The origin of this receptor is a human donor with low-grade glioma or glioblastoma, undergoing nonglioma brain surgery, or in good health (not recorded which). The chain is built from TRBV4-2 and TRBJ2-5; 7 bases are a match to TRBD2. The sample taken for sequencing was glioma tissue, nonneoplastic brain tissue, or PBMCs (not recorded which). CDR3 sequence (DNA): TGTGCCAGCAGCCAAGATGTCTCGGGAGGAGAGACCCAGTACTTC. This codes for CASSQDVSGGETQYF.